Here is one T cell receptor beta chain with its context. Its antigen target is currently unknown. The sample holds no much larger clone one base away, and base qualities are not on file. These data originate in a study of T cell changes during pregnancy in multiple sclerosis (dated by TCRdb to between 2017 and 2020). In the study overall: In women with multiple sclerosis, the researchers looked at how the T cell repertoire shifted as pregnancy progressed.

Libraries were prepared through the immunoSEQ multiplex PCR assay. TCRdb took this table from immuneACCESS and kept in-frame rearrangements with V and J called. Such tables lack part of the clones; where checked against another copy, unresolved V genes explain under half of the gap, and the rest is unexplained. The sample profile shows tens of thousands of clones; roughly nine tenths of them were found once. The ten biggest clones cover approximately 3% of the sample. From a lookup of the germline V gene, CDR1 and CDR2 are MDHEN and SYDVKM. Measured from the cysteine to the phenylalanine, the CDR3 is 16 residues long. This entry keeps only the CDR3 DNA: 48 bases, framed from base 1. The V end gives up 1 base and the J end 5 bases, leaving 7 bases in the junction not matched to a gene.

The chain is assembled from TRBV28 and TRBJ2-7, and 11 junction bases match TRBD2. The receptor was derived from a female donor in good health, enrolled as a control in a pregnancy study. The material was peripheral blood, obtained in the first trimester of pregnancy. In nucleotide form, the sequence is TGTGCCAGCAGTTTATCCGCCCTAGCGGGAGGTGACGAGCAGTACTTC. It encodes CASSLSALAGGDEQYF.